This T cell receptor beta chain derives from a study of blood T cells in healthy people across ages. Combining a sample-barcoded 5' primer with a J-beta primer mix, a second PCR ran for about 6 to 11 cycles. TCRdb redid the calling of the 5' RACE reads with MiXCR, one entry per CDR3 protein. The sample yields 750,000 or so distinct CDR3 sequences, 20% to 25% seen once. This clonotype was detected once. The data were also submitted as part of a second study, on T cells of mothers and their children.

The specimen was blood. This TCR derives from a boy younger than 18 in good health.

The chain's CDR3 is CASSFQAGYSTDTQYF. In nucleotides, the CDR3 is TGTGCCAGCAGTTTCCAAGCAGGGTATTCCACAGATACGCAGTATTTT. J is TRBJ2-3 and V is TRBV28; D possibly corresponds to TRBD1 (5 bases). Germline-derived CDR1 and CDR2 are MDHEN and SYDVKM. Trimming removed 3 bases from V and 2 bases from J, with 15 bases in between. This CDR3 spans 16 amino acids.